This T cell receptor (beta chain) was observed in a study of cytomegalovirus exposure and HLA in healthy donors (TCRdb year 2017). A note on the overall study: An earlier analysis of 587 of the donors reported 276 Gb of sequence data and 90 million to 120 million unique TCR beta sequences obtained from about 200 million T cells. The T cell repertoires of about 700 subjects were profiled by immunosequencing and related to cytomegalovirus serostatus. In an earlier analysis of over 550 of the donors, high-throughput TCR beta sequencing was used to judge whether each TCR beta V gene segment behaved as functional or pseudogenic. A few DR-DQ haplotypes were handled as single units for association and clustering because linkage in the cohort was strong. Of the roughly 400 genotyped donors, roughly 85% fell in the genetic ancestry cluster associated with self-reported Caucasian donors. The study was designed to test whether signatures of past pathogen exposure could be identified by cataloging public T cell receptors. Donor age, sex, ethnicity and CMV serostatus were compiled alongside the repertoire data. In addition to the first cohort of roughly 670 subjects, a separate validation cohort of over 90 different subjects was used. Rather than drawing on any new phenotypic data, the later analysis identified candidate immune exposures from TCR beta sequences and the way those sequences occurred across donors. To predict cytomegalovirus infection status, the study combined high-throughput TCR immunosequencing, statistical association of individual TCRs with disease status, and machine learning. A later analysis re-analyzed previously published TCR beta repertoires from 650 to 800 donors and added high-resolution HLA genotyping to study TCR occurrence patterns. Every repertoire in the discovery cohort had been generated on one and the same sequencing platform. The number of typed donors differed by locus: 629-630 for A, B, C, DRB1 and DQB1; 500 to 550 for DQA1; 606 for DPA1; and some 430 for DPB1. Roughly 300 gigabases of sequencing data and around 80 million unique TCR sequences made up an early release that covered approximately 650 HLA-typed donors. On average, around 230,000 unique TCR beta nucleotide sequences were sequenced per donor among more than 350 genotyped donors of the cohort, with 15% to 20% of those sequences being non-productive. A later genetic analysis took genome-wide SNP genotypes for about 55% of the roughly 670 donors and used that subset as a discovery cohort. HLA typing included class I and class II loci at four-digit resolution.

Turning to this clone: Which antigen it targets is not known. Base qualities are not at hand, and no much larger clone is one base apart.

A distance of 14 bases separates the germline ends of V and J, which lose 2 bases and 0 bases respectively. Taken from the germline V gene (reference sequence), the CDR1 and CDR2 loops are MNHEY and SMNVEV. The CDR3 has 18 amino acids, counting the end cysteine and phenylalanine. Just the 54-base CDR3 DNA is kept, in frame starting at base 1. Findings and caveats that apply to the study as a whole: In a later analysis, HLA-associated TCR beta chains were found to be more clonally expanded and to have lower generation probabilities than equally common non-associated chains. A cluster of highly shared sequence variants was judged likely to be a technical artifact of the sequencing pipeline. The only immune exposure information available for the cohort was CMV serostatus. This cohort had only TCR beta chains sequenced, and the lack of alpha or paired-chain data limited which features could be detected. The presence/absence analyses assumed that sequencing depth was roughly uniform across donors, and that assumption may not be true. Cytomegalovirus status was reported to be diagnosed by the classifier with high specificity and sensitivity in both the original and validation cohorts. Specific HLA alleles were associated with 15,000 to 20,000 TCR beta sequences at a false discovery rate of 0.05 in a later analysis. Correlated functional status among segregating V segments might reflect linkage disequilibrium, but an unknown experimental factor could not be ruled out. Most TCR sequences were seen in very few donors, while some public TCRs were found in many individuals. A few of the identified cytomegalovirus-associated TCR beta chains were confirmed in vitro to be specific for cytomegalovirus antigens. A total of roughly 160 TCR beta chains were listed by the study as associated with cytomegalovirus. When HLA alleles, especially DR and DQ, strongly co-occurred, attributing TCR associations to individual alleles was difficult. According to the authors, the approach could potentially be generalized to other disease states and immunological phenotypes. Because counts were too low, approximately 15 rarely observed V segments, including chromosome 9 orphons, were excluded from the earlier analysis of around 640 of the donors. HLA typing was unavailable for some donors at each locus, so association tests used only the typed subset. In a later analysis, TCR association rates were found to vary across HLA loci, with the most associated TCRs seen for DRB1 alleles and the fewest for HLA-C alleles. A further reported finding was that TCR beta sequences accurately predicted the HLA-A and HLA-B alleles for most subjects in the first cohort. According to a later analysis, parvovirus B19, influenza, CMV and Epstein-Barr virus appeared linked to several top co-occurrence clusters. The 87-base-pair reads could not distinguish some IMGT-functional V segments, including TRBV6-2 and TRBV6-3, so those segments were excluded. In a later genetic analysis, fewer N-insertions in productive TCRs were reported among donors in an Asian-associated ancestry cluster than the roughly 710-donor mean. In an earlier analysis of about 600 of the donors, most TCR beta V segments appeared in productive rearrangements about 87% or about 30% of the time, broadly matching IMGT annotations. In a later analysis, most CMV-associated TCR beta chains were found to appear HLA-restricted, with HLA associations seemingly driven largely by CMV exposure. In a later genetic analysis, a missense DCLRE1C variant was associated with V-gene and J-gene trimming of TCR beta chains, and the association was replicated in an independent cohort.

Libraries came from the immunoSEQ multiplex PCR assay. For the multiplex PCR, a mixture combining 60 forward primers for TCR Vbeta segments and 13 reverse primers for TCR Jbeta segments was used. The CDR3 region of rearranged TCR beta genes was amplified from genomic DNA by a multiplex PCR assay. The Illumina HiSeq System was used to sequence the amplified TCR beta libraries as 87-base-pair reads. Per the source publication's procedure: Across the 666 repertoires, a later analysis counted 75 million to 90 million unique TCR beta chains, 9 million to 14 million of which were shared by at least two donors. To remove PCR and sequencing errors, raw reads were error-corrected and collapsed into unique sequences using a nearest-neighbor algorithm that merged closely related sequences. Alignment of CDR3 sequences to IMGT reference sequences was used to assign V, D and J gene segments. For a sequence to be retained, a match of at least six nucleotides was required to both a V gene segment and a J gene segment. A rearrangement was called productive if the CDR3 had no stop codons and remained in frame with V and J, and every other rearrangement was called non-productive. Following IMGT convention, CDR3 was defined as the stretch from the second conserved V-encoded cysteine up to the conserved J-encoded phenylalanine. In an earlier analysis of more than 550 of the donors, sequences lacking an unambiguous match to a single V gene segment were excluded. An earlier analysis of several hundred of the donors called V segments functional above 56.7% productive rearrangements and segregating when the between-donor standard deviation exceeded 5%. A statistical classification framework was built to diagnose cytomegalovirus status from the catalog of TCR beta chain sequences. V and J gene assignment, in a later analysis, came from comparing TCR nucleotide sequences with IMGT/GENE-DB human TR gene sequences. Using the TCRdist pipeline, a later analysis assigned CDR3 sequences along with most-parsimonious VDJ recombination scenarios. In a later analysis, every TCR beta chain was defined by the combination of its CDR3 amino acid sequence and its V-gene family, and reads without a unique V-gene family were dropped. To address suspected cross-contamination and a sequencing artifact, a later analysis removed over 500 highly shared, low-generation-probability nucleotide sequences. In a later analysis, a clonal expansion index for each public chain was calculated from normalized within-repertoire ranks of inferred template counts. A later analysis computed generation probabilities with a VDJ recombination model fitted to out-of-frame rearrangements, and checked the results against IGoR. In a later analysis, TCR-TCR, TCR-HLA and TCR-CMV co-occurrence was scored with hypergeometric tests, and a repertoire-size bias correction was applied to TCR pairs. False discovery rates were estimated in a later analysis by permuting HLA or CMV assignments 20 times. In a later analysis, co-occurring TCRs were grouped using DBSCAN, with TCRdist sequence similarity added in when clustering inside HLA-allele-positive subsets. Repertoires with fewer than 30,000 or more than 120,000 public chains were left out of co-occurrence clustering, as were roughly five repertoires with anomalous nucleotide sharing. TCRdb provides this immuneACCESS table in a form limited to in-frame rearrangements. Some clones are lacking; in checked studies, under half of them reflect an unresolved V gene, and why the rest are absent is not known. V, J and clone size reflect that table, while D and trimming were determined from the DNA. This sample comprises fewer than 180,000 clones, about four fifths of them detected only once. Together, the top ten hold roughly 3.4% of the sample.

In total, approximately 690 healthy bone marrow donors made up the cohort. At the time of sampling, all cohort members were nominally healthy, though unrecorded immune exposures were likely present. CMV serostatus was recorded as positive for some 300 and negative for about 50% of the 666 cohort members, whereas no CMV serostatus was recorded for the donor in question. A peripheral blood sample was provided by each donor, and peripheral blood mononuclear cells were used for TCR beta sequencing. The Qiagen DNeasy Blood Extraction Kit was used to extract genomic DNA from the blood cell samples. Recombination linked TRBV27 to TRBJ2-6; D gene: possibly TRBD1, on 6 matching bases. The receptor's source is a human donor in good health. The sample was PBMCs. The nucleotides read TGTGCCAGCAGTTTAAGTCGCAGGGGTTACTCTGGGGCCAACGTCCTGACTTTC. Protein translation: CASSLSRRGYSGANVLTF.